This entry describes one T cell receptor beta chain. Its binding antigen is unknown. Base qualities are not at hand, and no much larger clone is one base apart. The data originate from a study of blood T cell repertoires in COVID-19 (dated by TCRdb to 2020 to 2021). Regarding the research as a whole: Samples from collaborators originated in the United States, Italy and Spain and spanned both the acute and convalescent phases of COVID-19. Samples came from the ongoing ImmuneRACE study (first 160 participants) plus 1,254 subjects from 6 global collaborators. Where available, HLA class I and class II types were obtained from metadata supplied by the sample provider rather than from assay-based typing. The material from the prospective study consisted of cDNA or gDNA derived from T cells, B-cell-depleted T cells, or PBMCs. Deeply sampled blood TCRbeta repertoires from subjects exposed to, actively infected with, or recovered from COVID-19 were included in the dataset. The repertoires were released in a freely available public database intended as a resource for research on the immune response to SARS-CoV-2. The sample metadata nearly always contained a de-identified subject ID, COVID-19 status, age in years and sex.

Broader findings and caveats from the paper: The amount of clinical and demographic metadata varied by source and participant and was provided uncurated.

Whole blood was collected in K2EDTA tubes by collaborating institutions according to the institutions' own protocols. For TCRbeta analysis, collaborator samples were shipped as frozen whole blood, as isolated PBMCs, or as DNA extracted from either sample type. TCRbeta CDR3 regions were amplified from genomic DNA using the immunoSEQ Assay, a bias-controlled multiplex PCR. On the authors' methods: The number of nucleated cells in each sample was estimated from the amplification of reference gene primers within the assay. To quantify the absolute abundance of each unique TCRbeta CDR3 rearrangement, sequence reads were collapsed and filtered. For each sample, productive Simpson clonality was calculated by taking the square root of Simpson's diversity index across productive rearrangements. Not all clones reach the TCRdb copy of this immuneACCESS table, which keeps in-frame sequences only. Checked studies attribute under half of the gap to unresolved V genes and leave the rest unexplained. That table is the source of V, J and clone size, and D and trimming were worked out from the DNA. Within this sample are 340,000 or so clones, with around 90% of them counted one time only. The ten largest clones represent 1% of the sample.

CDR1 and CDR2 are drawn from the germline V gene (reference sequence): LGHDT, YNNKEL. Clipping removes 0 bases from V and 4 bases from J, with 3 as the unmatched junction base count. From the cysteine through the phenylalanine, the CDR3 covers 15 amino acids. Only the CDR3 part of the read is kept: 45 bases, read in frame from the first base. The chain couples TRBV3-1 (or the pseudogene TRBV3-2) to TRBJ2-7; 10 bases in the junction line up with TRBD1. This receptor was obtained from a man aged 50 to 60 with active or convalescent COVID-19. The sequenced sample consisted of peripheral blood. The sequence in DNA is TGTGCCAGCAGCCAAGATGGACAGGGGGGATACGAGCAGTACTTC. Translation gives CASSQDGQGGYEQYF.